This TCR beta chain is from a study of cytomegalovirus exposure and HLA in healthy donors (dated by TCRdb to the late 2010s). Regarding the complete study: In an earlier analysis of several hundred of the donors, around 300 Gb of sequence data and 120 million or so unique TCR beta sequences from 150 million to 200 million T cells were reported. Because of strong linkage in the cohort, a handful of DR-DQ haplotypes were treated as single units for association and clustering. Among 300 to 450 genotyped donors of the cohort, an average of approximately 240,000 unique TCR beta nucleotide sequences were sequenced per donor, around 20% of them non-productive. Of the roughly 400 genotyped donors, 65% to 90% were placed in the genetic ancestry cluster associated with self-reported Caucasian donors. In an earlier analysis of 500 to 650 of the donors, high-throughput TCR beta sequencing was used to judge whether each TCR beta V gene segment behaved as functional or pseudogenic. A later analysis re-analyzed previously published TCR beta repertoires from roughly 690 donors and added high-resolution HLA genotyping to study TCR occurrence patterns. The study was designed to test whether signatures of past pathogen exposure could be identified by cataloging public T cell receptors. Alongside the repertoire data, information on donor age, sex, ethnicity and CMV serostatus was compiled. An early release that covered several hundred HLA-typed donors contained around 300 gigabases of sequencing data and 75 million to 100 million unique TCR sequences. Every discovery cohort repertoire had been produced on one sequencing platform. The later analysis used no new phenotypic data to find candidate immune exposures, relying instead on TCR beta sequences and their occurrence across donors. The study used immunosequencing to profile the T cell repertoires of 670 or so subjects and linked those repertoires to cytomegalovirus serostatus. HLA typing included class I and class II loci at four-digit resolution. A later genetic analysis took genome-wide SNP genotypes for about 65% of the roughly 670 donors and used that subset as a discovery cohort. Typing coverage differed by locus: A, B, C, DRB1 and DQB1 were typed in roughly 620-640 donors, DQA1 in about 510, DPA1 in 600 to 610, and DPB1 in around 490. To predict cytomegalovirus infection status, the study brought together high-throughput TCR immunosequencing, statistical association of individual TCRs with disease status, and machine learning. Along with the roughly 670-subject first cohort, a separate validation cohort of roughly 110 different subjects was used.

Notes on this clone: Its antigen has not been determined. The record has no base qualities; no much larger clone is one base away.

The library relied on the immunoSEQ multiplex PCR assay. A mixture of 60 forward primers for TCR Vbeta segments and 13 reverse primers for TCR Jbeta segments was used in the multiplex PCR. Amplification of the CDR3 region of rearranged TCR beta genes was performed with a multiplex PCR assay on genomic DNA. Amplified TCR beta libraries were sequenced as 87-base-pair reads on the Illumina HiSeq System. As for the original processing: In a later analysis, 70 million to 95 million unique TCR beta chains were counted across the roughly 700 repertoires, and about 10 million of these chains were shared by at least two donors. Raw reads were error-corrected and collapsed into unique sequences by a nearest-neighbor algorithm in which closely related sequences were merged to remove PCR and sequencing errors. Alignment of CDR3 sequences to IMGT reference sequences was used to assign V, D and J gene segments. Each retained sequence needed at least a six-nucleotide match to both a V gene segment and a J gene segment. A rearrangement was called productive if the CDR3 had no stop codons and remained in frame with V and J, and every other rearrangement was called non-productive. CDR3 was defined by IMGT convention, running from the second conserved V-encoded cysteine to the conserved J-encoded phenylalanine. The earlier analysis of more than 450 of the donors excluded sequences that lacked an unambiguous match to a single V gene segment. In an earlier analysis of a few hundred of the donors, V segments were called functional above 56.7% productive rearrangements and were called segregating when the between-donor standard deviation exceeded 5%. A statistical classification framework was built for diagnosing cytomegalovirus status from the catalog of TCR beta chain sequences. In a later analysis, V and J genes were assigned by comparing TCR nucleotide sequences against IMGT/GENE-DB human TR gene sequences. Using the TCRdist pipeline, a later analysis assigned CDR3 sequences along with most-parsimonious VDJ recombination scenarios. In a later analysis, each TCR beta chain was defined by its CDR3 amino acid sequence together with its V-gene family, and reads without a unique V-gene family were excluded. To address suspected cross-contamination and a sequencing artifact, a later analysis removed 592 highly shared, low-generation-probability nucleotide sequences. In a later analysis, a clonal expansion index was calculated for each public chain from normalized within-repertoire ranks of inferred template counts. A later analysis computed generation probabilities with a VDJ recombination model fitted to out-of-frame rearrangements, and checked the results against IGoR. A later analysis scored TCR-TCR, TCR-HLA and TCR-CMV co-occurrence with hypergeometric tests, applying a repertoire-size bias correction to TCR pairs. To estimate false discovery rates, a later analysis permuted the HLA or CMV assignments 20 times. In a later analysis, co-occurring TCRs were grouped using DBSCAN, and TCRdist sequence similarity was added for clustering within HLA-allele-positive subsets. Co-occurrence clustering excluded repertoires with fewer than 30,000 or more than 120,000 public chains, plus five with anomalous nucleotide sharing. The clones in this table, taken by TCRdb from immuneACCESS, are in-frame only. Not every clone is retained; where verified, under half of the shortfall comes from an unresolved V gene, and the cause of the rest is unknown. Clone size and V and J calls were adopted from that table, with D and trimming inferred from the DNA. Recorded for this sample are 150,000 to 200,000 clones; about four fifths of them occurred a single time. Around 1% of the sample rests with the top ten.

In total, 500 to 700 healthy bone marrow donors made up the cohort. At the time of sampling, every cohort member was nominally healthy, though immune exposures that went unrecorded were likely present. The donor tested CMV seronegative, placing the donor among the roughly 340 seronegative members of the cohort. Each donor provided a peripheral blood sample, and peripheral blood mononuclear cells were used for TCR beta sequencing. The Qiagen DNeasy Blood Extraction Kit was used to extract genomic DNA from the blood cell samples. The research as a whole found: The presence/absence analyses assumed that sequencing depth was roughly uniform across donors, and that assumption may not be true. In both the original and validation cohorts, the classifier was reported to diagnose cytomegalovirus status with high specificity and sensitivity. According to a later genetic analysis, donors in an Asian-associated ancestry cluster had fewer N-insertions in productive TCRs than the approximately 710-donor mean. Most CMV-associated TCR beta chains appeared to be HLA-restricted in a later analysis, and the HLA associations seemed to be driven largely by CMV exposure. According to a later analysis, parvovirus B19, influenza, CMV and Epstein-Barr virus appeared linked to several top co-occurrence clusters. The authors suggested that the approach could potentially be extended to other disease states and immunological phenotypes. Because some donors lacked HLA typing at each locus, the association tests relied only on the typed subset. A further reported finding was that TCR beta sequences accurately predicted the HLA-A and HLA-B alleles for most subjects in the first cohort. Three of the identified cytomegalovirus-associated TCR beta chains were confirmed in vitro to be specific for cytomegalovirus antigens. A later genetic analysis associated a missense DCLRE1C variant with V-gene and J-gene trimming of TCR beta chains, and an independent cohort replicated the association. Across donors, most TCR sequences were observed very rarely, whereas some public TCRs were present in many individuals. In a later analysis, 15,000 to 20,000 TCR beta sequences were associated with specific HLA alleles at a false discovery rate of 0.05. A cluster of highly shared sequence variants was judged likely to represent a technical artifact of the sequencing pipeline. For the cohort, immune exposure information was limited to CMV serostatus. Correlated functional status among segregating V segments might be attributable to linkage disequilibrium, but an unknown experimental factor could not be ruled out. The cohort was sequenced for TCR beta chains only, and without alpha or paired-chain data the features that could be detected were limited. In an earlier analysis of fewer than 750 of the donors, most TCR beta V segments were observed in productive rearrangements about 87% or about 30% of the time, broadly matching IMGT annotations. In the study, about 150 TCR beta chains were listed as associated with cytomegalovirus. In a later analysis, HLA-associated TCR beta chains showed more clonal expansion and lower generation probabilities than non-associated chains that were equally common. When HLA alleles, especially DR and DQ, strongly co-occurred, attributing TCR associations to individual alleles was difficult. Because counts were too low, 15 to 20 rarely observed V segments, including chromosome 9 orphons, were excluded from the earlier analysis of a few hundred of the donors. In a later analysis, the rate of TCR association differed among HLA loci, with DRB1 alleles having the most associated TCRs and HLA-C alleles having the fewest.

The TCR was taken from a man aged 30-40 years in good health and CMV-seronegative. The specimen was PBMCs.

CDR3 sequence: CASSLRASGRRQYF. The nucleotide sequence reads TGTGCCAGCAGTTTAAGGGCTAGCGGGAGACGTCAGTACTTC. In this chain, TRBV27 is recombined with TRBJ2-7, and 10 bases in between align with TRBD2. Compared with germline, V lacks 2 bases and J lacks 10 bases; bases without a gene match: 8. The germline V gene (reference sequence) provides CDR1 MNHEY and CDR2 SMNVEV. The CDR3 spans 14 residues, from the cysteine through the phenylalanine. The retained sequence is limited to the CDR3, 42 bases, with the frame set at the first base.